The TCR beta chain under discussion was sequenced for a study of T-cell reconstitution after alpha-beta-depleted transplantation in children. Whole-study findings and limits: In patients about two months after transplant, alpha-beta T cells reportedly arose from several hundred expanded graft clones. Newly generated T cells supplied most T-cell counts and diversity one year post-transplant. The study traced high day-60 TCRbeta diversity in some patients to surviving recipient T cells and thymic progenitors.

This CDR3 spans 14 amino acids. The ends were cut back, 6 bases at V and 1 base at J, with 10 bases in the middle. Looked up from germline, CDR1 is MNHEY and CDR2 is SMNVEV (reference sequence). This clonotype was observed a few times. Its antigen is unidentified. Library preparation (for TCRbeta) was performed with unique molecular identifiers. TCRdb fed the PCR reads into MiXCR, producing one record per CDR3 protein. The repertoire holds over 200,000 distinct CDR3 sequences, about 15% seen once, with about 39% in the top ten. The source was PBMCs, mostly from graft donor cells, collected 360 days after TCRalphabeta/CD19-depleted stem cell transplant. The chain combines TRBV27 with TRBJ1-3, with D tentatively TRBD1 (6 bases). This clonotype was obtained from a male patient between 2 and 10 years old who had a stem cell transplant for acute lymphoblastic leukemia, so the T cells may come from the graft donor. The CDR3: CASSADRSGNTIYF. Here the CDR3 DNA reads TGTGCCAGCAGCGCCGACAGGTCTGGAAACACCATATATTTT.